Listed below are T cell receptor beta chains from one sample, sequenced in a study of T cell responses to AZD1222 COVID-19 vaccine. The assay was immunoSEQ multiplex PCR, and TCRdb's table has in-frame clones only and misses some. The data show roughly 98,000 clones, roughly 90% seen once. The material sequenced was peripheral blood, taken 28 days after the second AZD1222 dose. Receptors were obtained from an adult who received the AZD1222 COVID-19 vaccine. The CDR3 runs from the conserved cysteine through the conserved F or W. D genes are given only for firm matches. Clone size is shown for a subset of rows, as once, few, many or a class of expanded clone.

>TRBJ2-1|TRBD2|TRBV2|once
CASIRTRSQFF
TGTGCCAGCATCCGGACTAGAAGTCAGTTCTTC
>TRBJ1-1|NA|TRBV21-1|NA
CASSHRDRGFGVGTEAFF
NA
>TRBJ1-5|NA|TRBV7-9|NA
CARGPLGQPQHF
TGTGCCAGAGGCCCCCTGGGACAGCCCCAGCATTTT
>TRBJ2-1|TRBD2|TRBV5-1|NA
CASSLALAGHNEQFF
TGCGCCAGCAGCTTGGCCCTAGCGGGCCACAATGAGCAGTTCTTC
>TRBJ2-1|NA|TRBV5-1|NA
CASSSYRASSVNEQFF
TGCGCCAGCAGCTCTTACAGGGCGAGTAGCGTCAATGAGCAGTTCTTC
>TRBJ2-1|TRBD2|TRBV5-1|NA
CASRLAGGGEQFF
TGCGCCAGCAGGCTAGCGGGAGGAGGTGAGCAGTTCTTC
>TRBJ2-3|TRBD2|TRBV4-2|NA
CASSQVLSGSVGDTQYF
TGTGCCAGCAGCCAAGTACTGAGCGGGAGCGTGGGAGATACGCAGTATTTT
>TRBJ1-1|TRBD1|TRBV5-1|once
CASSLVVWRGQGWGTEAFF
TGCGCCAGCAGCTTGGTGGTCTGGAGGGGACAGGGTTGGGGCACTGAAGCTTTCTTT
>TRBJ1-1|TRBD1|TRBV30|NA
CAWSVLQGAVTEAFF
TGTGCCTGGAGTGTACTGCAGGGGGCGGTCACTGAAGCTTTCTTT
>TRBJ1-4|NA|TRBV9|NA
CASSQRGTTNEKLFF
TGTGCCAGCAGCCAGCGGGGGACAACTAATGAAAAACTGTTTTTT
>TRBJ1-6|NA|TRBV28|once
CASSFLYSGSSYNSPLHF
TGTGCCAGCAGTTTTTTATACTCCGGGAGCTCCTATAATTCACCCCTCCACTTT
>TRBJ1-5|NA|TRBV12-3/TRBV12-4|NA
CASSKLGQPQHF
TGTGCCAGCAGCAAACTCGGGCAGCCCCAGCATTTT
>TRBJ1-2|NA|TRBV12-5|NA
CASGASGVYGYTF
TGTGCTAGTGGAGCGTCGGGAGTCTATGGCTACACCTTC
>TRBJ2-5|TRBD2|TRBV28|NA
CASSSVLAGGQETQYF
TGTGCCAGCAGTTCCGTACTAGCGGGAGGTCAAGAGACCCAGTACTTC
>TRBJ2-1|TRBD1|TRBV11-3|NA
CASSFGQGYNEQFF
TGTGCCAGCAGCTTTGGACAGGGATACAATGAGCAGTTCTTC
>TRBJ1-5|NA|TRBV19|NA
CASSIGRIEPQHF
TGTGCCAGTAGTATTGGGCGGATCGAGCCCCAGCATTTT
>TRBJ1-2|NA|TRBV5-1|NA
CASSEGEGGYTF
TGCGCCAGCAGCGAAGGGGAGGGTGGCTACACCTTC
>TRBJ1-5|NA|TRBV6-6|NA
CASSLPAGDQPQHF
TGTGCCAGCAGTTTACCCGCAGGTGACCAGCCCCAGCATTTT
>TRBJ2-7|NA|TRBV5-1|once
CASSPPGTYEQYF
TGCGCCAGCAGCCCCCCGGGGACCTACGAGCAGTACTTC
>TRBJ2-7|TRBD2|TRBV29-1|NA
CSVEKLAGGPTSYEQYF
TGCAGCGTTGAAAAACTAGCGGGAGGGCCGACCTCCTACGAGCAGTACTTC
>TRBJ1-1|NA|TRBV6-4|NA
CASSGGPTEEAFF
TGTGCCAGCAGTGGGGGACCCACTGAAGAAGCTTTCTTT
>TRBJ2-5|TRBD1|TRBV7-9|NA
CASSSHTGGRGTQYF
TGTGCCAGCAGCTCCCACACAGGGGGCCGGGGGACCCAGTACTTC
>TRBJ1-5|NA|TRBV28|NA
CASSPPNQPQHF
TGTGCCAGCAGTCCACCTAATCAGCCCCAGCATTTT
>TRBJ2-7|TRBD2|TRBV30|NA
CAWCLAGGYEQYF
TGTGCCTGGTGCCTAGCGGGAGGATACGAGCAGTACTTC
>TRBJ2-1|NA|TRBV5-1|NA
CASSLGSAGVYNEQFF
TGCGCCAGCAGCTTGGGGTCCGCAGGGGTTTACAATGAGCAGTTCTTC
>TRBJ2-5|NA|TRBV7-9|few
CASSLPIETQYF
TGTGCCAGCAGCTTGCCCATCGAGACCCAGTACTTC
>TRBJ1-6|TRBD1|TRBV28|once
CASSLALQGAADGSPLHF
TGTGCCAGCAGTTTAGCCTTGCAGGGGGCGGCCGACGGATCACCCCTCCACTTT
>TRBJ1-1|TRBD1|TRBV14|once
CASSQTRRDSYTEAFF
TGTGCCAGCAGCCAAACCCGACGGGACAGCTACACTGAAGCTTTCTTT
>TRBJ1-2|NA|TRBV28|NA
CASSLWARFRNGYTF
TGTGCCAGCAGTTTATGGGCCCGTTTCAGAAATGGCTACACCTTC
>TRBJ2-3|TRBD2|TRBV7-9|NA
CASSTPAGGSDTQYF
TGTGCCAGCAGCACGCCTGCGGGAGGGTCAGATACGCAGTATTTT
>TRBJ1-2|NA|TRBV12-3/TRBV12-4|NA
CASAQMGNYGYTF
TGTGCCAGCGCCCAAATGGGGAACTATGGCTACACCTTC
>TRBJ2-3|NA|TRBV3-1/TRBV3-2|NA
CASSQDKGGQRDTQYF
TGTGCCAGCAGCCAAGATAAGGGGGGCCAGCGAGATACGCAGTATTTT
>TRBJ2-2|NA|TRBV7-9|NA
CASSPAGAGELFF
TGTGCCAGCAGCCCTGCCGGGGCCGGGGAGCTGTTTTTT
>TRBJ2-3|TRBD2|TRBV3-1/TRBV3-2|NA
CASSQTSGAQYF
TGTGCCAGCAGCCAGACTAGCGGAGCGCAGTATTTT
>TRBJ2-1|TRBD1|TRBV5-5|NA
CASSEPGGVFHNEQFF
TGTGCCAGCAGCGAACCAGGGGGCGTTTTCCACAATGAGCAGTTCTTC